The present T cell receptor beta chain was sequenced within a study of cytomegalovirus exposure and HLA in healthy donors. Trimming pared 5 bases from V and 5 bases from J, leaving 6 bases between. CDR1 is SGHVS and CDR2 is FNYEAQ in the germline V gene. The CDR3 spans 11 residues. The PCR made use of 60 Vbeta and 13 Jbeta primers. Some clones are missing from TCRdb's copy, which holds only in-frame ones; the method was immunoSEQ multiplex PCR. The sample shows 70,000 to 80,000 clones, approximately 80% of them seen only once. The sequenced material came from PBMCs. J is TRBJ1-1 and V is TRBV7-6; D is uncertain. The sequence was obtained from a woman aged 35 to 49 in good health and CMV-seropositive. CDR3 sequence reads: CASSARTEAFF. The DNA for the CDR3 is TGTGCCAGCAGCGCGAGGACTGAAGCTTTCTTT.